This record covers a single TCR beta chain. Antigen unknown. This sample stems from a study of cytomegalovirus exposure and HLA in healthy donors. Whole-study context: Drawn from HLA-typed donors, 80 million to 100 million unique TCRs were held in an early data release. Overall study findings and caveats: Listed as cytomegalovirus-associated were 150 to 200 TCR beta chains.

It was with 60 Vbeta and 13 Jbeta primers that the PCR ran. The repertoire was sequenced with immunoSEQ multiplex PCR; TCRdb's copy has only in-frame clones and lacks some. The repertoire holds more than 65,000 clones, with 79% as singletons. Healthy bone marrow donors made up the donors. Germline V gives CDR1 DFQATT, CDR2 SNEGSKA (reference sequence). The CDR3 runs to 11 residues. V was pared by 7 bases and J by 8 bases, with 12 bases between. The specimen was PBMCs. V usage is TRBV20-1 and J usage is TRBJ2-1; D perhaps matches TRBD2 (6 bases). The origin of this receptor is a woman aged 40-49 years in good health and CMV-seropositive. DNA for the CDR3: TGCAGTGTCACTACTAGCCATGAGCAGTTCTTC. Encoded protein: CSVTTSHEQFF.